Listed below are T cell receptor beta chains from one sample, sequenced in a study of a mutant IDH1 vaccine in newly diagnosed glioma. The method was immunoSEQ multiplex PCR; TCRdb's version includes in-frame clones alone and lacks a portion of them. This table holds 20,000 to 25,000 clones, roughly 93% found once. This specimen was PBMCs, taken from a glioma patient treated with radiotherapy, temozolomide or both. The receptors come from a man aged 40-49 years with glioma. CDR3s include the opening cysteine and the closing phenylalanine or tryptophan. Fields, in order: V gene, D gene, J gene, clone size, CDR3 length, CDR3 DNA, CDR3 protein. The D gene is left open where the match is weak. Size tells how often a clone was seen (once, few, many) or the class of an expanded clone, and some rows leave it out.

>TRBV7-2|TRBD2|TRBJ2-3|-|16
TGTGCCAGCAGCGGGACTAGCGGGGGGAGCACAGATACGCAGTATTTT
CASSGTSGGSTDTQYF
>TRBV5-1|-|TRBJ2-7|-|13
TGCGCCAGCAGCTTTCAGGGCACCTACGAGCAGTACTTC
CASSFQGTYEQYF
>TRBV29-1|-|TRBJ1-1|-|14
TGCAGCGTTGAAGGGGGACTGTTGAACACTGAAGCTTTCTTT
CSVEGGLLNTEAFF
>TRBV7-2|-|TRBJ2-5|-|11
TGTGCCAGCAGCTCCCAAGAGACCCAGTACTTC
CASSSQETQYF
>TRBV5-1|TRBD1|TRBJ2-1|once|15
TGCGCCAGCAGCTCCGGGACAGGGGGTGGTCATGAGCAGTTCTTC
CASSSGTGGGHEQFF
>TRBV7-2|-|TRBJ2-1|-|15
TGTGCCAGCAGCTTAGCGAGGGGAGGCTACAATGAGCAGTTCTTC
CASSLARGGYNEQFF
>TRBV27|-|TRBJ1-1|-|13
TGTGCCAGCAGCCAAAGGGAGAACACTGAAGCTTTCTTT
CASSQRENTEAFF
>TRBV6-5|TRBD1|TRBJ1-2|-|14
TGTGCCAGCAGTTACGGGACAGGGGTGGGTGGCTACACCTTC
CASSYGTGVGGYTF
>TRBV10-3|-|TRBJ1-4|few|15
TGTGCCACCCGTGATTGGACAGCAACTAATGAAAAACTGTTTTTT
CATRDWTATNEKLFF
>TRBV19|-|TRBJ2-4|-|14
TGTGCCAGTAGTCTGGCAGGATTAGGCGGCATTCAGTACTTC
CASSLAGLGGIQYF
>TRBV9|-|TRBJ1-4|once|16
TGTGCCAGCAGCGCAGGCCAATTTGCAACTAATGAAAAACTGTTTTTT
CASSAGQFATNEKLFF
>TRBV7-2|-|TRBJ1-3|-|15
TGTGCCAGCAGCTTAGGAAAGGGGCTTGGAAACACCATATATTTT
CASSLGKGLGNTIYF
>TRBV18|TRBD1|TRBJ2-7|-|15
TGTGCCAGCTCACCAAGGGGACAGGGGTTGGGCGAGCAGTACTTC
CASSPRGQGLGEQYF
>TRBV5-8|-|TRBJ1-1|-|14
TGTGCCAGCAGCTTGTTAGGGGGGGGCACTGAAGCTTTCTTT
CASSLLGGGTEAFF
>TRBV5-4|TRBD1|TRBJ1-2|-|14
TGTGCCAGCAGCTTGGTGGCGACAGGGGGCTTCCACACCTTC
CASSLVATGGFHTF
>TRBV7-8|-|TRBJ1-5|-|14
TGTGCCAGCAGCCCGGCCGGGAGCAATCAGCCCCAGCATTTT
CASSPAGSNQPQHF
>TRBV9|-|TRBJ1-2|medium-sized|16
TGTGCCAGCAGCGTCGGGGTCTTTCGGAGAAACTATGGCTACACCTTC
CASSVGVFRRNYGYTF
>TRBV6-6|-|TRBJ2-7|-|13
TGTGCCAGCAGGCAGGGATCCTCCTACGAGCAGTACTTC
CASRQGSSYEQYF
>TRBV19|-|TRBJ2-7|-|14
TGTGCCAGTAGTATTGGTGTCGCCGCGGACGAGCAGTACTTC
CASSIGVAADEQYF
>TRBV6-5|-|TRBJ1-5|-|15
TGTGCCAGCAGCCAACAGGGACTTAGCAATCAGCCCCAGCATTTT
CASSQQGLSNQPQHF
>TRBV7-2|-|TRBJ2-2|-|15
TGTGCCAGCAGCTTAGATACTAGTTCTCTCCGGGAGCTGTTTTTT
CASSLDTSSLRELFF
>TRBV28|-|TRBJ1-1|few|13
TGTGCCAGCAGTAGTGGGGGTTGGGTTGAAGCTTTCTTT
CASSSGGWVEAFF
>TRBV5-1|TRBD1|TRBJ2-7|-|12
TGCGCCAGCAGCATGGACAGGGTTGAGCAGTACTTC
CASSMDRVEQYF
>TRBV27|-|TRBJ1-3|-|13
TGTGCCAGCAGACTTCTGAGAGGAAACACCATATATTTT
CASRLLRGNTIYF
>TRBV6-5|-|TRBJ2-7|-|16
TGTGCCAGCAGTTACATCTCCTTTGGCGCCCCCTACGAGCAGTACTTC
CASSYISFGAPYEQYF
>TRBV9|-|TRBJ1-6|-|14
TGTGCCAGCAGCGTCACCCCCTATAATTCACCCCTCCACTTT
CASSVTPYNSPLHF
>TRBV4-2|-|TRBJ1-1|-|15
TGTGCCAGCAGCCAAGAGGGACATTTGGGTTCTGAAGCTTTCTTT
CASSQEGHLGSEAFF
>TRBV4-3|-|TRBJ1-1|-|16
TGCGCCAGCAGCCAAGGGAGACAGACTCTGAACACTGAAGCTTTCTTT
CASSQGRQTLNTEAFF
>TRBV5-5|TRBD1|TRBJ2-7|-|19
TGTGCCAGCAGCCCTCACAAGACAGGGGTCCATCCCGCCGATTTCGAGCAGTACTTC
CASSPHKTGVHPADFEQYF
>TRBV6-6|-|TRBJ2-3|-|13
TGTGCCAGCAGTTACTCCAGGATAGATACGCAGTATTTT
CASSYSRIDTQYF
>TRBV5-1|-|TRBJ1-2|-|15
TGCGCCAGCAGCTTGTTGTCCGGCCTTAACTATGGCTACACCTTC
CASSLLSGLNYGYTF
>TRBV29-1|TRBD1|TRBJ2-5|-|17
TGCAGCGTTGTAAAGCACAAGACAGGGGGCGAGCGGGAGACCCAGTACTTC
CSVVKHKTGGERETQYF
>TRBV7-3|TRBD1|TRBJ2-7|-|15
TGTGCCAGCAGCCCTTACGGGACAGGGAACTACGAGCAGTACTTC
CASSPYGTGNYEQYF
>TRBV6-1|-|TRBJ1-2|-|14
TGTGCCAGCAGTGAAGGGGGGGGTCGGAGAGGCTACACCTTC
CASSEGGGRRGYTF
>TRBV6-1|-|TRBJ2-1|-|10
TGTGCCACCCTCCCCCATGAGCAGTTCTTC
CATLPHEQFF
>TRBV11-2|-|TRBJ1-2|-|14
TGTGCCAGCAGTCGGGAGGGGACGGCCTATGGCTACACCTTC
CASSREGTAYGYTF
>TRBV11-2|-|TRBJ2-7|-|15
TGTGCCAGCAGCTTATCCATCGGACAGCACTACGAGCAGTACTTC
CASSLSIGQHYEQYF
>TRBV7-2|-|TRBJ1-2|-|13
TGTGCCAGCAGCTTAAGGACCGTCTATGGCTACACCTTC
CASSLRTVYGYTF
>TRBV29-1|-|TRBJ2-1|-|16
TGCAGCGTTGAGGGTTCCGGGACTTCTATCTACAATGAGCAGTTCTTC
CSVEGSGTSIYNEQFF
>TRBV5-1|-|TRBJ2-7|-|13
TGCGCCAGCAGCTTGGAGGGGTTGGGCGAGCAGTACTTC
CASSLEGLGEQYF
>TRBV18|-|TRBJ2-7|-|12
TGTGCCAGCTCATCCCGTTGGGGCGAGCAGTACTTC
CASSSRWGEQYF
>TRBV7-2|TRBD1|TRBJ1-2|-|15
TGTGCCAGCGGCTTACCCCGGACAGGGAACTATGGCTACACCTTC
CASGLPRTGNYGYTF
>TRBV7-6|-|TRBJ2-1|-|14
TGTGCCAGCAGCCCCGGGTTATGGTACAATGAGCAGTTCTTC
CASSPGLWYNEQFF
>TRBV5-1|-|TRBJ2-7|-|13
TGCGCCAGCAGCTCAGGGGATGCCTACGAGCAGTACTTC
CASSSGDAYEQYF
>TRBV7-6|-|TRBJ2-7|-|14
TGTGCCAGCAGCCACGGACACCGCTCCTACGAGCAGTACTTC
CASSHGHRSYEQYF
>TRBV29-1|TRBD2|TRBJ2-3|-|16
TGCAGCGTGCTCGGACTAGCGGGAGGGTTGGCAGATACGCAGTATTTT
CSVLGLAGGLADTQYF
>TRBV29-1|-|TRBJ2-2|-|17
TGCAGCGTGAGGGCCGTAAAGGGCGCGGTAGACACCGGGGAGCTGTTTTTT
CSVRAVKGAVDTGELFF
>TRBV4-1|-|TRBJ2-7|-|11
TGCGCCAGCTCGGGCACCTACGAGCAGTACTTC
CASSGTYEQYF
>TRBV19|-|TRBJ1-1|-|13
TGTGCCAGTAGTATCGCGGGGGGCACTGAAGCTTTCTTT
CASSIAGGTEAFF
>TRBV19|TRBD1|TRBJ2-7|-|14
TGTGCCAGTAGTACCGGGACAGGGGGATACGAGCAGTACTTC
CASSTGTGGYEQYF